A selection of T cell receptor beta chains follows, all from one sample in a study of breast tumors, draining lymph nodes, adjacent tissues. TCRdb reprocessed the multiplex PCR reads with MiXCR, giving one entry per CDR3 protein. The table includes some 100,000 distinct CDR3 sequences, 21% detected once. Material for sequencing was axillary lymph node tissue. All receptors come from a female donor with breast cancer. Some clones in this sample may be carry-over from other donors' samples. CDR3s include the opening cysteine and the closing phenylalanine or tryptophan. The order of the fields is V gene, J gene, D gene, clone size, CDR3 protein, CDR3 DNA. D genes are given only for firm matches. Clone size is given for some rows only: seen once, a few or many times, or a class if the clone is expanded.

v_gene: TRBV19
j_gene: TRBJ2-5
d_gene: NA
abundance: many
CDR3aa: CASRPGTHQETQYF
CDR3nt: TGTGCCAGTAGGCCCGGGACACACCAAGAGACCCAGTACTTC

v_gene: TRBV2
j_gene: TRBJ2-2
d_gene: NA
abundance: NA
CDR3aa: CASSDLQGATGELFF
CDR3nt: TGTGCCAGCAGTGATCTACAGGGCGCCACCGGGGAGCTGTTTTTT

v_gene: TRBV6-5
j_gene: TRBJ1-1
d_gene: TRBD1
abundance: NA
CDR3aa: CASSYETGLSEAFF
CDR3nt: TGTGCCAGCAGTTACGAGACAGGGCTCTCTGAAGCTTTCTTT

v_gene: TRBV10-1
j_gene: TRBJ2-7
d_gene: TRBD1
abundance: many
CDR3aa: CAKGGQGSLSYEQYF
CDR3nt: TGCGCCAAGGGGGGACAGGGGTCACTCTCCTACGAGCAGTACTTC

v_gene: TRBV6-5
j_gene: TRBJ2-3
d_gene: NA
abundance: many
CDR3aa: CASSYSILRGTQYF
CDR3nt: TGTGCCAGCAGTTACTCGATTCTTAGGGGTACGCAGTATTTT

v_gene: TRBV27
j_gene: TRBJ2-5
d_gene: NA
abundance: many
CDR3aa: CASSETGETQYF
CDR3nt: TGTGCCAGCAGTGAGACGGGAGAGACCCAGTACTTC

v_gene: TRBV6-5
j_gene: TRBJ1-2
d_gene: NA
abundance: many
CDR3aa: CASSYSRTQGHHGYTF
CDR3nt: TGTGCCAGCAGTTACTCGCGGACCCAGGGCCATCATGGCTACACCTTC

v_gene: TRBV3-1
j_gene: TRBJ2-5
d_gene: NA
abundance: many
CDR3aa: CASSQEPRETQYF
CDR3nt: TGTGCCAGCAGCCAAGAGCCGAGGGAGACCCAGTACTTC

v_gene: TRBV20-1
j_gene: TRBJ1-2
d_gene: TRBD1
abundance: many
CDR3aa: CSARDPGQGTYGYTF
CDR3nt: TGCAGTGCTAGAGATCCGGGACAGGGTACCTATGGCTACACCTTC

v_gene: TRBV5-1
j_gene: TRBJ1-1
d_gene: NA
abundance: NA
CDR3aa: CASKPGSDTEAFF
CDR3nt: TGCGCCAGCAAGCCGGGTAGTGACACTGAAGCTTTCTTT

v_gene: TRBV14
j_gene: TRBJ2-7
d_gene: NA
abundance: many
CDR3aa: CASSQVRSEQYF
CDR3nt: TGTGCCAGCAGCCAAGTGCGGTCCGAGCAGTACTTC

v_gene: TRBV29-1
j_gene: TRBJ1-1
d_gene: NA
abundance: few
CDR3aa: CSVEHGARTEAFF
CDR3nt: TGCAGCGTTGAACACGGGGCGAGAACTGAAGCTTTCTTT

v_gene: TRBV5-5
j_gene: TRBJ1-4
d_gene: TRBD1
abundance: few
CDR3aa: CASSLPRTGARNEKLFF
CDR3nt: TGTGCCAGCAGCTTGCCGAGGACAGGGGCCCGTAATGAAAAACTGTTTTTT

v_gene: TRBV12-3/TRBV12-4
j_gene: TRBJ1-2
d_gene: NA
abundance: many
CDR3aa: CASSRPRVGGYTF
CDR3nt: TGTGCCAGCAGCCGACCCAGGGTCGGGGGCTACACCTTC

v_gene: TRBV7-8
j_gene: TRBJ1-5
d_gene: NA
abundance: many
CDR3aa: CASSLGGRNQPQHF
CDR3nt: TGTGCCAGCAGCTTAGGCGGTCGCAATCAGCCCCAGCATTTT

v_gene: TRBV7-9
j_gene: TRBJ1-1
d_gene: NA
abundance: NA
CDR3aa: CAGGAGDTEAFF
CDR3nt: TGTGCCGGGGGCGCGGGTGACACTGAAGCCTTCTTT

v_gene: TRBV19
j_gene: TRBJ2-1
d_gene: TRBD1
abundance: many
CDR3aa: CASSKQGKGSYNEQFF
CDR3nt: TGTGCCAGTAGTAAACAGGGGAAGGGCTCCTACAATGAGCAGTTCTTC

v_gene: TRBV5-8
j_gene: TRBJ2-7
d_gene: NA
abundance: many
CDR3aa: CASSLAEQYF
CDR3nt: TGTGCCAGCAGCTTGGCCGAGCAGTACTTC

v_gene: TRBV2
j_gene: TRBJ1-5
d_gene: TRBD1
abundance: many
CDR3aa: CASSPDRVSQPQHF
CDR3nt: TGTGCCAGCAGTCCCGACAGGGTGAGCCAGCCCCAGCATTTT

v_gene: TRBV20-1
j_gene: TRBJ2-5
d_gene: TRBD2
abundance: many
CDR3aa: CSARFRTSGRAGETQYF
CDR3nt: TGCAGTGCTAGATTCCGGACTAGCGGGAGGGCCGGGGAGACCCAGTACTTC

v_gene: TRBV7-9
j_gene: TRBJ2-7
d_gene: NA
abundance: few
CDR3aa: CASSRDIPYEQYF
CDR3nt: TGTGCCAGCAGCAGGGACATCCCCTACGAGCAGTACTTC

v_gene: TRBV27
j_gene: TRBJ2-5
d_gene: NA
abundance: many
CDR3aa: CASRGTSRFKETQYF
CDR3nt: TGTGCCAGCCGCGGAACTAGCCGGTTCAAAGAGACCCAGTACTTC

v_gene: TRBV11-2
j_gene: TRBJ2-6
d_gene: NA
abundance: many
CDR3aa: CASRAPGRLGSGANVLTF
CDR3nt: TGTGCCAGCAGGGCACCGGGACGTCTAGGCTCTGGGGCCAACGTCCTGACTTTC

v_gene: TRBV7-3
j_gene: TRBJ2-2
d_gene: NA
abundance: many
CDR3aa: CASSLNTFTGELFF
CDR3nt: TGTGCCAGCAGCTTAAACACTTTCACCGGGGAGCTGTTTTTT

v_gene: TRBV12-3/TRBV12-4
j_gene: TRBJ1-2
d_gene: NA
abundance: many
CDR3aa: CASRGVANYGYTF
CDR3nt: TGTGCCAGCAGGGGGGTAGCTAACTATGGCTACACCTTC

v_gene: TRBV9
j_gene: TRBJ2-2
d_gene: TRBD2
abundance: many
CDR3aa: CASSGTSGSANTGELFF
CDR3nt: TGTGCCAGCAGCGGGACTAGCGGGAGTGCCAACACCGGGGAGCTGTTTTTT

v_gene: TRBV5-6
j_gene: TRBJ2-1
d_gene: NA
abundance: many
CDR3aa: CASSLGPWQFF
CDR3nt: TGTGCCAGCAGCTTGGGCCCCTGGCAGTTCTTC

v_gene: TRBV15
j_gene: TRBJ2-5
d_gene: NA
abundance: many
CDR3aa: CATSRDLLGQGGETQYF
CDR3nt: TGTGCCACCAGCAGAGATCTTCTGGGGCAGGGTGGCGAGACCCAGTACTTC

v_gene: TRBV2
j_gene: TRBJ1-6
d_gene: NA
abundance: many
CDR3aa: CASSETWGLNSPLHF
CDR3nt: TGTGCCAGCAGTGAGACTTGGGGCCTTAATTCACCCCTCCACTTT

v_gene: TRBV6-1
j_gene: TRBJ1-6
d_gene: NA
abundance: many
CDR3aa: CASSDLDSASPLHF
CDR3nt: TGTGCCAGCAGTGACCTCGACAGTGCGTCACCCCTCCACTTT

v_gene: TRBV7-9
j_gene: TRBJ1-4
d_gene: NA
abundance: many
CDR3aa: CASSLAYSTGLNEKLFF
CDR3nt: TGTGCCAGCAGCTTAGCATACTCGACAGGACTTAATGAAAAACTGTTTTTT

v_gene: TRBV5-5
j_gene: TRBJ2-1
d_gene: NA
abundance: NA
CDR3aa: CASSLLGGGNQFSYNEQFF
CDR3nt: TGTGCCAGCAGCTTGTTAGGGGGAGGGAACCAATTCTCCTACAATGAGCAGTTCTTC

v_gene: TRBV28
j_gene: TRBJ2-7
d_gene: NA
abundance: NA
CDR3aa: CASSGLGRHEQYF
CDR3nt: TGTGCCAGCAGTGGTCTTGGGAGGCACGAGCAGTACTTC

v_gene: TRBV9
j_gene: TRBJ2-5
d_gene: NA
abundance: many
CDR3aa: CASSVTGPDTQETQYF
CDR3nt: TGTGCCAGCAGCGTAACGGGGCCTGACACTCAAGAGACCCAGTACTTC

v_gene: TRBV5-5
j_gene: TRBJ1-4
d_gene: NA
abundance: many
CDR3aa: CASSLTGNNEKLFF
CDR3nt: TGTGCCAGCAGCTTGACAGGAAATAATGAAAAACTGTTTTTT

v_gene: TRBV20-1
j_gene: TRBJ2-1
d_gene: NA
abundance: many
CDR3aa: CSARDVSGSYNEQFF
CDR3nt: TGCAGTGCTAGAGATGTGTCAGGATCTTACAATGAGCAGTTCTTC

v_gene: TRBV7-9
j_gene: TRBJ2-5
d_gene: NA
abundance: many
CDR3aa: CASSLSLGIAETQYF
CDR3nt: TGTGCCAGCAGCTTAAGTTTGGGGATTGCGGAGACCCAGTACTTC

v_gene: TRBV12-3/TRBV12-4
j_gene: TRBJ2-7
d_gene: NA
abundance: many
CDR3aa: CASKLGMDSSYEQYF
CDR3nt: TGTGCCAGCAAGTTGGGGATGGACAGCTCCTACGAGCAGTACTTC

v_gene: TRBV7-3
j_gene: TRBJ2-3
d_gene: NA
abundance: many
CDR3aa: CASSRGDGRADTQYF
CDR3nt: TGTGCCAGCAGTCGCGGAGATGGGAGAGCAGATACGCAGTATTTT

v_gene: TRBV18
j_gene: TRBJ2-7
d_gene: TRBD2
abundance: many
CDR3aa: CASSPAGEGNEQYF
CDR3nt: TGTGCCAGCTCCCCAGCGGGAGAAGGGAACGAGCAGTACTTC

v_gene: TRBV11-1
j_gene: TRBJ1-6
d_gene: NA
abundance: many
CDR3aa: CASSFWDEGSPLHF
CDR3nt: TGTGCCAGCAGCTTCTGGGACGAAGGATCACCCCTCCACTTT

v_gene: TRBV29-1
j_gene: TRBJ2-3
d_gene: NA
abundance: many
CDR3aa: CSVRLGGFTDTQYF
CDR3nt: TGCAGCGTCCGATTGGGGGGCTTCACAGATACGCAGTATTTT

v_gene: TRBV5-1
j_gene: TRBJ2-1
d_gene: NA
abundance: many
CDR3aa: CASSFAGGRYNEQFF
CDR3nt: TGCGCCAGCAGCTTTGCCGGGGGCAGGTACAATGAGCAGTTCTTC

v_gene: TRBV7-9
j_gene: TRBJ2-2
d_gene: NA
abundance: many
CDR3aa: CASSLWGRRTGELFF
CDR3nt: TGTGCCAGCAGCTTATGGGGGAGGCGGACCGGGGAGCTGTTTTTT

v_gene: TRBV11-2
j_gene: TRBJ2-7
d_gene: NA
abundance: many
CDR3aa: CASSLGGRRSSYEQYF
CDR3nt: TGTGCCAGCAGCTTGGGGGGGCGAAGGAGCTCCTACGAGCAGTACTTC

v_gene: TRBV30
j_gene: TRBJ2-1
d_gene: NA
abundance: few
CDR3aa: CAWTPGGNEQFF
CDR3nt: TGTGCCTGGACTCCTGGGGGCAATGAGCAGTTCTTC